The present T cell receptor beta chain was sequenced within a study of blood T cell repertoires in COVID-19. For the study at large: Sites in the United States, Italy and Spain provided acute and convalescent COVID-19 samples.

Per the study methods: Amplified reference gene primers provided the basis for estimating nucleated cell counts. The assay was immunoSEQ multiplex PCR, and TCRdb's table has in-frame clones only and misses some. That table furnishes V, J and clone size, whereas the DNA furnished D and trimming. In the table there are some 130,000 clones, 80% of which are singletons. V dropped 9 bases and J dropped 3 bases, with 8 bases sitting between them. Germline loops: CDR1 MDHEN, CDR2 SYDVKM. The CDR3 extends over 11 amino acids. The chain uses TRBV28 and TRBJ1-2; D is uncertain. This sequence was found in a man between 65 and 85 years old with acute or convalescent COVID-19. Sequenced sample: peripheral blood. DNA for the CDR3: TGTGCCAGTACCTCAGACTATGGCTACACCTTC. Translated, it gives CASTSDYGYTF.